The rows below give T cell receptor beta chains drawn from one sample of a study of cytomegalovirus exposure and HLA in healthy donors. Repertoires were generated with immunoSEQ multiplex PCR, while TCRdb's copy carries only in-frame clones and drops some. The sample lists tens of thousands of clones; approximately 93% were seen once. The material sequenced was PBMCs. These receptors were collected from a man aged 18 to 35 in good health and CMV-seropositive. CDR3s include the opening cysteine and the closing phenylalanine or tryptophan. The D gene is left open where the match is weak. Clone size appears in some rows only: once, few, many, or a class for an expanded clone.

>NA|TRBV5-1|NA|TRBJ2-5
CASRQEETQYF
TGCGCCAGCAGACAAGAAGAGACCCAGTACTTC
>TRBD2|TRBV15|NA|TRBJ2-1
CATSSSGLAGAYEQFF
TGTGCCACCAGCAGTAGCGGACTAGCGGGGGCCTATGAGCAGTTCTTC
>TRBD1|TRBV27|NA|TRBJ2-7
CASRLGTGVGEQYF
TGTGCCAGCAGGCTCGGGACAGGGGTGGGCGAGCAGTACTTC
>NA|TRBV9|NA|TRBJ2-3
CASSSRGAYTDTQYF
TGTGCCAGCAGCTCCAGGGGGGCCTACACAGATACGCAGTATTTT
>NA|TRBV21-1|once|TRBJ2-7
CASSKERPGQGFFEQYF
TGTGCCAGCAGCAAGGAACGACCGGGACAGGGTTTTTTCGAGCAGTACTTC
>TRBD2|TRBV27|NA|TRBJ2-7
CASSPETSGVHEQYF
TGTGCCAGCAGTCCTGAGACTAGCGGGGTCCACGAGCAGTACTTC
>NA|TRBV28|NA|TRBJ1-2
CASSLFDGVNGYTF
TGTGCCAGCAGTTTATTCGACGGGGTAAATGGCTACACCTTC
>TRBD2|TRBV28|once|TRBJ2-4
CASSSRPTSGRFARNIQYF
TGTGCCAGCAGTTCGCGACCCACTAGCGGGAGATTCGCAAGAAACATTCAGTACTTC
>NA|TRBV15|NA|TRBJ2-5
CATSSGTDGGASQYF
TGTGCCACCAGCAGCGGGACTGACGGGGGAGCGTCCCAGTACTTC
>TRBD1|TRBV4-1|once|TRBJ2-7
CASSRLGTGPLSYEQYF
TGCGCCAGCAGCCGCCTCGGGACAGGGCCGCTTTCCTACGAGCAGTACTTC
>TRBD1|TRBV6-4|NA|TRBJ1-2
CASSFGTGGDYGYTF
TGTGCCAGCAGTTTCGGGACAGGGGGCGACTATGGCTACACCTTC
>TRBD1|TRBV29-1|NA|TRBJ1-1
CSADRGGNTEAFF
TGCAGCGCCGACAGGGGAGGGAACACTGAAGCTTTCTTT
>TRBD1|TRBV6-1|NA|TRBJ1-1
CASTPRRGQGKEAFF
TGTGCCAGCACCCCTAGGCGGGGACAGGGAAAGGAAGCTTTCTTT
>TRBD1|TRBV5-5|NA|TRBJ1-4
CASSLAGTGLEKLFF
TGTGCCAGCAGCTTGGCCGGGACAGGGCTTGAAAAACTGTTTTTT
>TRBD2|TRBV6-1|NA|TRBJ2-7
CASSEAHPGRGDEQYF
TGTGCCAGCAGTGAAGCGCACCCGGGCCGGGGGGACGAGCAGTACTTC
>NA|TRBV12-2|NA|TRBJ2-1
CASRLAQVDSYNEQFF
TGTGCAAGTCGCTTAGCGCAGGTAGACTCCTACAATGAGCAGTTCTTC
>NA|TRBV5-5|NA|TRBJ2-7
CASSLVPGSSYEQYF
TGTGCCAGCAGCTTGGTTCCAGGAAGCTCCTACGAGCAGTACTTC
>TRBD2|TRBV7-2|NA|TRBJ2-3
CASSINPASGGSSDTQYF
TGTGCCAGCAGCATAAACCCCGCTAGCGGGGGATCTTCAGATACGCAGTATTTT
>TRBD2|TRBV7-4|NA|TRBJ2-5
CASSTTSGGGETQYF
TGTGCCAGCAGCACGACTAGCGGAGGCGGGGAGACCCAGTACTTC